These T cell receptor beta chains were read from a single sample in a study of CD8 T cells in Susac syndrome. Each CDR3 protein is one row after TCRdb ran MiXCR on the immunoSEQ multiplex PCR reads. The top ten hold 0.21% of the sample, which has hundreds of thousands of distinct CDR3 sequences, 85% seen once. The sample consisted of CD8+ T cells from PBMCs. The receptor source for this set is a human donor with multiple sclerosis. Each CDR3 is given with its conserved first and last residue. D genes are given only for firm matches. Size tells how often a clone was seen (once, few, many) or the class of an expanded clone, and some rows leave it out.

j_call v_call clone_size d_call cdr3_aa cdr3_nt
TRBJ1-2 TRBV7-8 - - CASSLVGNVNYGYTF TGTGCCAGCAGCTTAGTGGGAAATGTTAACTATGGCTACACCTTC
TRBJ2-2 TRBV7-9 - - CASSSGTVSRGELFF TGTGCCAGCAGCTCTGGGACCGTTTCCCGAGGGGAGCTGTTTTTT
TRBJ2-1 TRBV6-2/TRBV6-3 - - CASSWQGANEQFF TGTGCCAGCAGTTGGCAGGGCGCCAATGAGCAGTTCTTC
TRBJ2-3 TRBV3-1 - TRBD2 CASSPWAGLADSSTDTQYF TGTGCCAGCAGCCCCTGGGCGGGACTAGCGGACTCTAGCACAGATACGCAGTATTTT
TRBJ2-7 TRBV28 - - CASSPSEGRGGEQYF TGTGCCAGCAGTCCCTCCGAGGGCAGGGGTGGCGAGCAGTACTTC
TRBJ2-1 TRBV27 few TRBD2 CASSLGTSGNNEQFF TGTGCCAGCAGTTTGGGGACTAGCGGGAACAATGAGCAGTTCTTC
TRBJ2-1 TRBV7-3 - - CASSLLINNEQFF TGTGCCAGCAGCTTGTTGATTAACAATGAGCAGTTCTTC
TRBJ2-3 TRBV5-1 - TRBD2 CASSYLAGGGSDTQYF TGCGCCAGCAGCTATCTAGCGGGAGGCGGTTCAGATACGCAGTATTTT
TRBJ1-2 TRBV4-3 - - CASSQDADAYGYTF TGCGCCAGCAGCCAAGACGCGGACGCCTATGGCTACACCTTC
TRBJ2-7 TRBV5-6 - - CASSRILVHYEQYF TGTGCCAGCAGCAGGATCCTGGTCCACTACGAGCAGTACTTC
TRBJ2-3 TRBV28 - TRBD2 CASSPWTSGIGSTDTQYF TGTGCCAGCAGTCCATGGACTAGCGGGATTGGTAGCACAGATACGCAGTATTTT
TRBJ2-5 TRBV14 - TRBD2 CASSLGLAEIRGQETQYF TGTGCCAGCAGCCTGGGACTAGCGGAGATTAGGGGGCAAGAGACCCAGTACTTC
TRBJ2-7 TRBV29-1 few - CSAELVTGTQNYEQYF TGCAGCGCCGAGCTAGTTACCGGGACACAGAACTACGAGCAGTACTTC
TRBJ1-4 TRBV7-9 - - CASSPLVTNEKLFF TGTGCCAGCAGCCCATTAGTAACTAATGAAAAACTGTTTTTT